The rows below give T cell receptor beta chains drawn from one sample of a study of blood T cells in healthy people across ages. TCRdb called the 5' RACE reads again in MiXCR, with one record for every CDR3 protein. The data hold about 620,000 distinct CDR3 sequences, with roughly 20% observed a single time. The sequencing sample was made of blood. These receptors were obtained from a man between 65 and 85 years old in good health. Both conserved end residues are part of each CDR3. The order of the fields is V gene, J gene, D gene, clone size, CDR3 DNA, CDR3 protein. The D gene is left open where the match is weak. Size is omitted from some rows. Given values are once, few, many or a class for expanded clones.

V: TRBV12-3/TRBV12-4
J: TRBJ2-3
D: .
size: .
DNA: TGTGCCAGCAGTTCCCCTCCGGGGAATACGCAGTATTTT
CDR3: CASSSPPGNTQYF

V: TRBV20-1
J: TRBJ2-3
D: .
size: .
DNA: TGCAGTGCTAGCGGGAAGGCTGGAGATACGCAGTATTTT
CDR3: CSASGKAGDTQYF

V: TRBV27
J: TRBJ2-2
D: .
size: .
DNA: TGTGCCAGCCCGTTCGGGACCAACACCGGGGAGCTGTTTTTT
CDR3: CASPFGTNTGELFF

V: TRBV7-3
J: TRBJ2-7
D: .
size: few
DNA: TGTGCCAGCAGCTCACGACCCCGACGGGAGCAGTACTTC
CDR3: CASSSRPRREQYF

V: TRBV21-1
J: TRBJ1-2
D: .
size: many
DNA: TGTGCCAGCAGCACTTACAGCCCGCAGGGCTACACCTTC
CDR3: CASSTYSPQGYTF

V: TRBV12-3/TRBV12-4
J: TRBJ1-5
D: .
size: once
DNA: TGTGCCAGCAGTAACTACAGGGACGGTCAGCCCCAGCATTTT
CDR3: CASSNYRDGQPQHF

V: TRBV29-1
J: TRBJ2-1
D: TRBD2
size: few
DNA: TGCAGCGTTGCCAGCAACCGACTAGCGGGTTACGAGCAGTTCTTC
CDR3: CSVASNRLAGYEQFF

V: TRBV11-1
J: TRBJ2-5
D: .
size: few
DNA: TGTGCCAGCAGCTTAAGCCGCGCTAGCCGAGGAGAGACCCAGTACTTC
CDR3: CASSLSRASRGETQYF

V: TRBV4-1
J: TRBJ2-1
D: TRBD2
size: many
DNA: TGCGCCAGCAGCCTTACGGGGGGAGCGGGGGCTTACAATGAGCAGTTCTTC
CDR3: CASSLTGGAGAYNEQFF

V: TRBV7-2
J: TRBJ1-2
D: .
size: .
DNA: TGTGCCAGCAGCACGCCTTTGAGTGGACAACGCGGGGGCTACACCTTC
CDR3: CASSTPLSGQRGGYTF